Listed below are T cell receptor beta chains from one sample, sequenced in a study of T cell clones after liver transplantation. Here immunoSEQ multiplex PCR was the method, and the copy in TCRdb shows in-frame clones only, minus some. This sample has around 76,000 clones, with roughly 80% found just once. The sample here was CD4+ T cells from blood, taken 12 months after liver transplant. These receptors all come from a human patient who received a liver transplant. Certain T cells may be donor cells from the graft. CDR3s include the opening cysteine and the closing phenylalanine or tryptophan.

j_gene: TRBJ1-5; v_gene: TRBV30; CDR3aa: CAWSVQGRDQPQHF
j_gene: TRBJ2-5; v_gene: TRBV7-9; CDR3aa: CASSLGGQIQETQYF
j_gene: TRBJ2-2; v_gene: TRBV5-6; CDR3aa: CASSFRAGGSTGELFF
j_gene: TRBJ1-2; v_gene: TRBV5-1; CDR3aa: CASNPRTGNYGYTF
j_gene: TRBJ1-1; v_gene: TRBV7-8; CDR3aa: CASSLDRTGANTEAFF
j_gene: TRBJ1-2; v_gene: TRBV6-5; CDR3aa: CASRLQGTGGYTF
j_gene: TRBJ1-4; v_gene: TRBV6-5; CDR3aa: CASSWQEYEKLFF
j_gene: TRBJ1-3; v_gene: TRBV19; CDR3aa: CASSSGRIGNTIYF
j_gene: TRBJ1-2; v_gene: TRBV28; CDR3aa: CATRGTGNNYGYTF
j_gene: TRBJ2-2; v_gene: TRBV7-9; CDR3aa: CASSLMAFTGELFF
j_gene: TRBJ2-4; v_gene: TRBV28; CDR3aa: CASSFLGTSGKNIQYF
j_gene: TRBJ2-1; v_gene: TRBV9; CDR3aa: CASSVARDNEQFF
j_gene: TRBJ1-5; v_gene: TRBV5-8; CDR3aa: CASSPGALGPQHF
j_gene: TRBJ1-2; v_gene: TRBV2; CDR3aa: CASSEEEHGYTF
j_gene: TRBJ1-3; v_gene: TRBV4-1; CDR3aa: CASSTPDRERNTIYF
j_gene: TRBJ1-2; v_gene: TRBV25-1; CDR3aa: CASSGNLGGDGYTF
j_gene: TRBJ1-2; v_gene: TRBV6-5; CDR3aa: CASSYRGQGSYGYTF
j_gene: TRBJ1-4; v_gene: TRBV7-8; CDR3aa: CASSWSGALNEKLFF
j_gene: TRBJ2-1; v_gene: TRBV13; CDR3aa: CASSLYSGSGDEQFF
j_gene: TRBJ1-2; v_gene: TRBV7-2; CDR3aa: CASSLTSSLAGRIYGYTF
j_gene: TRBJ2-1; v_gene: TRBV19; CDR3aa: CASSIYGQRRHEQFF
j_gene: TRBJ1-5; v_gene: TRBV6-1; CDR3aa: CASSTGQNSNQPQHF
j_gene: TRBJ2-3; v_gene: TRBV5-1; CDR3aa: CASSLGTSGPPDTQYF
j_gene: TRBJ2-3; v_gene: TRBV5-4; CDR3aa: CASSLPSTDTQYF
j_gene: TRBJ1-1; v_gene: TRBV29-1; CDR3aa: CSARTGNPSEAFF
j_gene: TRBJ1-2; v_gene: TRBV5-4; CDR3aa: CASSPPGQARGGYTF
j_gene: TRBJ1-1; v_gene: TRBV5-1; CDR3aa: CASSLVEILNTEAFF
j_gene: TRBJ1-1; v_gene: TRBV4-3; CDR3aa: CASSLQGTNTEAFF
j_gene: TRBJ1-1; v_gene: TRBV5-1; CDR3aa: CASSLVDTEAFF
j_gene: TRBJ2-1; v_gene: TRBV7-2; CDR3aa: CASSPGDHYNEQFF
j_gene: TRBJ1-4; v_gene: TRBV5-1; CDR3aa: CASGRGTTNEKLFF
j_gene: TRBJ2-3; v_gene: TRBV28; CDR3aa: CASSSPALAGGDTQYF
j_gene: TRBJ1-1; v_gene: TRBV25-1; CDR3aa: CATFGPLNTEAFF
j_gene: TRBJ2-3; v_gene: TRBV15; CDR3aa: CATSSVWTGSTDTQYF
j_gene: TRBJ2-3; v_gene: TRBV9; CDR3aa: CASSAAGTRGTDTQYF
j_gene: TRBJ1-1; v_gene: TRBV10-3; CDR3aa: CAIRGQGAENTEAFF
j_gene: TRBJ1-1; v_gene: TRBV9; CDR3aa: CASSIMADTTEAFF
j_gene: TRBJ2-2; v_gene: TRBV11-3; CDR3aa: CASSRGQGVGELFF
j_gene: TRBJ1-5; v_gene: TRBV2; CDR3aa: CASSQADTSNQPQHF
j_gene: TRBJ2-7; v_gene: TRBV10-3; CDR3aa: CAISEGGSFYEQYF
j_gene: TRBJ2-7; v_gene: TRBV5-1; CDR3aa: CASSPGTGWINEQYF
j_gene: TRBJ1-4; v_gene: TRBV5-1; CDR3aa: CASSLEGRAAEKLFF
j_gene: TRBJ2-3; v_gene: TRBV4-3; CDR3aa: CASSQRTSGRGKNTQYF
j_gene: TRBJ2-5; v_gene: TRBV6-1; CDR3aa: CASSRLETQYF
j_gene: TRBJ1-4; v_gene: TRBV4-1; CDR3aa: CASSQVYEKLFF
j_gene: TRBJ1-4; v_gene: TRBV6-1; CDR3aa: CASSEARGRNEKLFF
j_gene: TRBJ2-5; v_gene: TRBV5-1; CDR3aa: CASSLAASGQETQYF
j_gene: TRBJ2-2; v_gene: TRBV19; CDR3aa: CASRVYLGTNTGELFF
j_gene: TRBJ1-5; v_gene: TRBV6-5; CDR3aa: CASSYSVGGLQPQHF
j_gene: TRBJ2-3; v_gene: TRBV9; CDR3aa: CASSTRTDTQYF
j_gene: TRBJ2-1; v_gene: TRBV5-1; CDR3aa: CASSFQGIAYNEQFF
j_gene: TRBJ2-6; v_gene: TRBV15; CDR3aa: CATSRESAGGISGANVLTF
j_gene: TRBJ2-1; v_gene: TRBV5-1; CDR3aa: CASSLGPENEQFF